Only a few counts were recorded for the clone carrying this TCR beta chain. The germline V gene encodes CDR1 SGHDN and CDR2 FVKESK. V gave up 1 base and J gave up 4 bases, with 13 bases separating them. The CDR3 length is 16 residues. These data come from a study of CD8+ T cells in alopecia areata. Overall study context: Each of the treated patients was given oral tofacitinib, 5 to 10 mg twice daily, for moderate-to-severe alopecia areata.

Once RNA had been extracted, it was reverse transcribed into cDNA to act as the sequencing template. Repertoires were generated with immunoSEQ multiplex PCR, while TCRdb's copy carries only in-frame clones and drops some. The profile shows 150,000 to 160,000 clones, 40% to 60% of them singletons. The sequencing here drew on CD8+ T cells sorted from blood, taken at week 0. This sequence joins TRBV14 and TRBJ2-2; no clear D. The TCR sequence derives from a human donor with alopecia areata. The CDR3 region is CASSQGAYQITGELFF. For the CDR3, the DNA is TGTGCCAGCAGCCAAGGAGCCTACCAGATCACCGGGGAGCTGTTTTTT.